These 32 T cell receptor beta chains share one sample of origin, sequenced in a study of blood T cell repertoires in COVID-19. Repertoires were generated with immunoSEQ multiplex PCR, while TCRdb's copy carries only in-frame clones and drops some. The sample yields 150,000 to 200,000 clones, 78% seen once. Sequencing used peripheral blood. Receptors originate from a woman of 80 years or more with active or convalescent COVID-19.

The CDR3 region is CASSLGGSQTEAFF. CDR3 in DNA: TGCGCCAGCAGCTTAGGGGGAAGTCAAACTGAAGCTTTCTTT. The chain is built from TRBV5-1 and TRBJ1-1; TRBD1 might be the D (6 bases). In germline, CDR1 is SGHRS, CDR2 YFSETQ. The V gene lost 2 bases and the J gene lost 5 bases, with 13 bases spanning the gap. The CDR3 has 14 amino acids.

CDR3 residues: CASSPPTGVSNQPQHF. The CDR3, as DNA: TGTGCCAGCAGCCCCCCGACAGGGGTTAGCAATCAGCCCCAGCATTTT. The chain has TRBV6-2 or TRBV6-3 and TRBJ1-5; 8 positions match TRBD1. The CDR3 contains 16 residues. V gave up 6 bases and J gave up 0 bases; unmatched junction bases: 7. Per germline, CDR1 MNHEY and CDR2 SVGEGT.

The CDR3 bases are TGTGCCACCACGAGCGGGCCAGATACGCAGTATTTT. As protein: CATTSGPDTQYF. The chain uses TRBV10-3 and TRBJ2-3; a possible D gene is TRBD2 (6 bases). Germline V gene lookup returns CDR1 ENHRY and CDR2 SYGVKD. This CDR3 comprises 12 residues. V lost 10 bases to trimming and J lost 4 bases, with 12 bases between them.

The J gene is TRBJ1-1, the V gene TRBV19; 7 bases agree with TRBD1. Germline CDR1 reads LNHDA; CDR2 reads SQIVND (reference sequence). This CDR3 region has 14 residues. The V segment lost 5 bases and the J segment 0 bases; nucleotides outside the gene matches: 3. CDR3 in amino acids: CASSSGGLNTEAFF. The CDR3, as DNA: TGTGCCAGTAGTTCAGGGGGGTTGAACACTGAAGCTTTCTTT.

The chain uses TRBV7-6 and TRBJ2-5; 8 nucleotides agree with TRBD2. The CDR3 consists of 15 residues. Trimming removed 5 bases from V and 7 bases from J; junction bases left unmatched: 12. Germline V gene data show CDR1 as SGHVS and CDR2 as FNYEAQ. The CDR3 is CASSAGAGAERTQYF. The DNA for the CDR3 is TGTGCCAGCAGCGCAGGAGCGGGGGCGGAGAGGACCCAGTACTTC.

The chain recombines TRBV28 with TRBJ2-3, with D uncertain. The germline V gene encodes CDR1 MDHEN and CDR2 SYDVKM. The length of the CDR3 is 12 residues. Trimming cost V 5 bases and J 8 bases, with 11 bases left between them. The CDR3 DNA reads as TGTGCCAGCAGTCCCCCAGGATTTACGCAGTATTTT. This encodes CASSPPGFTQYF. Full variable domain (remainder filled in from reference TRBV28 and TRBJ2-3): DVKVTQSSRYLVKRTGEKVFLECVQDMDHENMFWYRQDPGLGLRLIYFSYDVKMKEKGDIPEGYSVSREKKERFSLILESASTNQTSMYLCASSPPGFTQYFGPGTRLTVL.

This sequence joins TRBV5-4 and TRBJ2-1; 12 bases fit TRBD2. This CDR3 region has 15 residues. Germline V gene lookup returns CDR1 SGHNT and CDR2 YYREEE (reference sequence). V was pared by 4 bases and J by 3 bases, with 2 bases of the junction left unmatched. CDR3 nucleotide sequence: TGTGCCAGCAGCCCTAGCGGGGGGGTCTACAATGAGCAGTTCTTC. Translating it yields CASSPSGGVYNEQFF.

The rearrangement uses TRBV6-2 or TRBV6-3 and TRBJ1-3, with TRBD1 matching over 8 bases. Germline V gene data show CDR1 as MNHEY and CDR2 as SVGEGT. The V segment lost 5 bases and the J segment 8 bases; nucleotides outside the gene matches: 8. CDR3 length: 14 residues. CDR3 coding DNA: TGTGCCAGCAGTGCCGGCCGACAGGGGTACACCATATATTTT. Amino acids: CASSAGRQGYTIYF.

This sequence joins TRBV2 and TRBJ2-5; TRBD2 matches at 10 bases. There are 16 residues in the CDR3. Germline V CDR1 and CDR2: SNHLY, FYNNEI. V gave up 5 bases and J gave up 1 base; unmatched junction bases: 7. The CDR3 is CASSNRASGSQETQYF. The CDR3 DNA reads as TGTGCCAGCAGTAACCGGGCTAGCGGGAGCCAAGAGACCCAGTACTTC.

V and J are TRBV10-3 and TRBJ1-3, with D uncertain. Trimming removed 6 bases at V and 0 bases at J, with 6 bases between. The germline CDR1 and CDR2 sequences are ENHRY and SYGVKD. The CDR3 covers 13 residues. The CDR3 nucleotides are TGTGCCATCAGCCCAGGCTCTGGAAACACCATATATTTT. Translating gives CAISPGSGNTIYF.

This chain joins TRBV19 and TRBJ1-5; 7 bases map to TRBD1. V shed 1 base and J 6 bases; nucleotides not matched to a gene: 9. CDR3 length: 16 amino acids. Germline CDR1 and CDR2: LNHDA and SQIVND (reference sequence). The CDR3 loop is CASSIAWRGPIQPQHF. The CDR3 region has the DNA TGTGCCAGTAGTATAGCATGGAGGGGGCCCATTCAGCCCCAGCATTTT.

The chain couples TRBV10-3 to TRBJ1-2, with TRBD1 matching over 9 bases. Per the germline V gene, CDR1 is ENHRY and CDR2 is SYGVKD. The CDR3 spans 13 residues. The trim removed 6 bases at V and 6 bases at J, leaving 5 bases unmatched. CDR3 protein: CAISVQGADGYTF. CDR3 sequence (DNA): TGTGCCATCAGCGTACAGGGGGCGGATGGCTACACCTTC.

The chain combines TRBV18 with TRBJ2-3; D possibly corresponds to TRBD2 (5 bases). The V end was cut by 3 bases, the J end by 0 bases, with 7 bases between. This CDR3 region has 14 residues. Germline V gene data show CDR1 as KGHSH and CDR2 as LQKENI. The CDR3 loop is CASSPGLSTDTQYF. The CDR3 nucleotides read TGTGCCAGCTCACCCGGACTTAGCACAGATACGCAGTATTTT.

The V call is TRBV30, the J call TRBJ2-7, with 9 bases that match TRBD1. This CDR3 has 18 amino acids. The junction had 18 bases not matched to a gene; V was cut back by 2 bases and J by 4 bases. Germline assignment: CDR1 GTSNPN and CDR2 SVGIG (reference sequence). CDR3 protein: CAWSPRRRTGTGNYEQYF. The CDR3 DNA sequence: TGTGCCTGGAGTCCCCGGAGACGGACCGGGACAGGGAATTACGAGCAGTACTTC.

The chain carries TRBV27 and TRBJ2-7; tentatively, D is TRBD1 (8 bases). The V gene lost 8 bases and the J gene lost 2 bases, with 13 bases spanning the gap. The CDR3 length is 13 residues. Germline V CDR1 and CDR2: MNHEY, SMNVEV (reference sequence). CDR3 region: CASRQGRAYEQYF. CDR3 bases: TGTGCCAGCCGACAGGGGAGGGCCTACGAGCAGTACTTC.

The CDR3 DNA follows: TGTGCCAGTAGTCTTCGGACAGGGGCAAGCAATCAGCCCCAGCATTTT. Translating gives CASSLRTGASNQPQHF. This chain uses TRBV19 with TRBJ1-5; 9 bases are a match to TRBD1. The CDR3 covers 16 residues. J gave up 1 base and V 5 bases, and 6 bases lay outside the gene matches. Germline CDR1 LNHDA, CDR2 SQIVND (reference sequence).

The genes are TRBV18 and TRBJ1-1; the D is unclear. The CDR3 sequence is 15 residues long. Deletions cut 0 bases from V and 0 bases from J, with 8 bases between. Germline V gene data show CDR1 as KGHSH and CDR2 as LQKENI. The CDR3 bases are TGTGCCAGCTCACCACCTACACGGGTGAACACTGAAGCTTTCTTT. This codes for CASSPPTRVNTEAFF.

In DNA, the CDR3 is TGTGCCAGCAGCGAGGTCGGAGGGACCGGGGAGCTGTTTTTT. Translating it yields CASSEVGGTGELFF. The genes are TRBV5-6 and TRBJ2-2, with D possibly matching TRBD2 (6 bases). The CDR3 spans 14 residues. Trimming removed 4 bases at V and 5 bases at J, with 12 bases between. The germline V gene encodes CDR1 SGHDT and CDR2 YYEEEE. Full variable domain (rest looked up from reference TRBV5-6 and TRBJ2-2): DAGVTQSPTHLIKTRGQQVTLRCSPKSGHDTVSWYQQALGQGPQFIFQYYEEEERQRGNFPDRFSGHQFPNYSSELNVNALLLGDSALYLCASSEVGGTGELFFGEGSRLTVL.

The chain combines TRBV4-2 with TRBJ1-2; no clear D. CDR1 and CDR2 (germline): LGHNA, YNFKEQ. The CDR3 spans 14 residues. V shed 0 bases and J shed 7 bases, with 12 bases lying between them. The CDR3 sequence: CASSQDAPRSGYTF. CDR3 coding DNA: TGTGCCAGCAGCCAAGACGCACCGAGGAGTGGCTACACCTTC.

The gene calls are TRBV10-3 and TRBJ2-7, with D unclear. There are 13 residues in the CDR3. The ends were cut back, 2 bases at V and 1 base at J, with 6 bases in the middle. From germline, CDR1 is ENHRY and CDR2 SYGVKD. Here the CDR3 DNA reads TGTGCCATCAGTGAGACAGAATCCTACGAGCAGTACTTC. Translating gives CAISETESYEQYF.

This clone was seen a few times. This rearrangement joins TRBV28 to TRBJ2-7; TRBD1 aligns across 9 bases. The CDR3 runs to 13 residues. Germline CDR1 and CDR2: MDHEN and SYDVKM. V trimming: 8 bases; J trimming: 3 bases; junction bases outside the gene matches: 5. The CDR3 is CASGQTGGYEQYF. The DNA of the CDR3 is TGTGCCAGCGGGCAGACAGGGGGCTACGAGCAGTACTTC. The variable domain in full, with the rest retrieved from reference TRBV28 and TRBJ2-7, is DVKVTQSSRYLVKRTGEKVFLECVQDMDHENMFWYRQDPGLGLRLIYFSYDVKMKEKGDIPEGYSVSREKKERFSLILESASTNQTSMYLCASGQTGGYEQYFGPGTRLTVT.

As DNA, the CDR3 is TGTGCCAGTAATTTGGGCAGGGCCTATGGCTACACCTTC. This gives the protein CASNLGRAYGYTF. The chain uses TRBV19 and TRBJ1-2, with D possibly TRBD1 on 5 matching bases. Germline loops: CDR1 LNHDA, CDR2 SQIVND (reference sequence). The CDR3 covers 13 residues. The ends were cut back, 7 bases at V and 4 bases at J, with 13 bases in the middle.

The genes are TRBV4-1 and TRBJ2-4; 7 positions match TRBD1. Unmatched junction bases numbered 20, after V lost 1 base and J lost 8 bases. The CDR3 spans 19 residues. The germline V gene has CDR1 MGHRA and CDR2 YSYEKL. The CDR3 coding sequence is TGCGCCAGCAGCCAAGGTGGGGGCTTTTGGACAGGATGGCCTGACATTCAGTACTTC. This codes for CASSQGGGFWTGWPDIQYF.

This sequence joins TRBV28 and TRBJ2-3, with 10 bases identical to TRBD1. CDR3 size: 15 residues. V dropped 6 bases and J dropped 6; count of bases not matched to a gene: 9. CDR1 and CDR2 (germline): MDHEN, SYDVKM. CDR3 in DNA: TGTGCCAGCAGGGCCGGGACAGGGGTTTGGGATACGCAGTATTTT. This translates into CASRAGTGVWDTQYF. Using reference TRBV28 and TRBJ2-3 for the parts outside the CDR3, the full variable domain is DVKVTQSSRYLVKRTGEKVFLECVQDMDHENMFWYRQDPGLGLRLIYFSYDVKMKEKGDIPEGYSVSREKKERFSLILESASTNQTSMYLCASRAGTGVWDTQYFGPGTRLTVL.

The chain recombines TRBV19 with TRBJ1-2; 7 bases agree with TRBD1. CDR1 is LNHDA, CDR2 SQIVND, per germline (reference sequence). The junction had 11 bases not matched to a gene; V was cut back by 0 bases and J by 4 bases. The CDR3 has 17 residues. The CDR3 bases are TGTGCCAGTAGTATAGATGCGGGACAGCGCTCTCTCTATGGCTACACCTTC. Encoded protein: CASSIDAGQRSLYGYTF.

The J gene is TRBJ1-5, the V gene TRBV28, with D tentatively TRBD1 (5 bases). This CDR3 is 14 amino acids long. Germline V gives CDR1 MDHEN, CDR2 SYDVKM. V was trimmed by 9 bases and J by 5 bases, leaving 17 bases between them. The CDR3 spells CASQSGSTHQPQHF. The CDR3 DNA reads as TGTGCCAGTCAATCAGGGTCGACGCATCAGCCCCAGCATTTT. The complete variable domain, with remaining parts taken from reference TRBV28 and TRBJ1-5, reads DVKVTQSSRYLVKRTGEKVFLECVQDMDHENMFWYRQDPGLGLRLIYFSYDVKMKEKGDIPEGYSVSREKKERFSLILESASTNQTSMYLCASQSGSTHQPQHFGDGTRLSIL.

The chain links TRBV6-4 to TRBJ1-2; possible D gene TRBD1, 5 bases. The length of the CDR3 is 15 residues. The ends were cut back, 6 bases at V and 2 bases at J, with 16 bases in the middle. CDR1 and CDR2 from the germline V gene are MRHNA and SNTAGT. The CDR3 bases are TGTGCCAGCAGAAGGGGACTCCACGGGAACTATGGCTACACCTTC. Protein product: CASRRGLHGNYGYTF.

The chain recombines TRBV18 with TRBJ2-1; 9 positions match TRBD1. V was pared by 2 bases and J by 4 bases, with 9 bases of the junction left unmatched. The length of the CDR3 is 17 residues. CDR1 and CDR2 (germline): KGHSH, LQKENI. The CDR3 bases are TGTGCCAGCTCACCAAAGGGACAGGGCGATCTATACAATGAGCAGTTCTTC. Its translation: CASSPKGQGDLYNEQFF.

The chain is built from TRBV6-6 and TRBJ1-2; 9 bases align to TRBD1. The length of the CDR3 is 15 residues. Germline V gives CDR1 MNHNY, CDR2 SVGAGI (reference sequence). V was pared by 6 bases and J by 5 bases, with 10 bases of the junction left unmatched. In DNA form, the CDR3 reads TGTGCCAGCAGGCATGCATGGGGACAGGGATATGGCTACACCTTC. The encoded protein is CASRHAWGQGYGYTF.

Details on this clone: This sample includes further DNA sequences coding for the same CDR3. This chain joins TRBV19 and TRBJ1-1, with D maybe TRBD1 (5 bases). V was shortened by 6 bases and J by 5 bases, with 10 bases between the two germline ends. Germline assignment: CDR1 LNHDA and CDR2 SQIVND (reference sequence). The CDR3 length is 12 residues. The CDR3 DNA is TGTGCCAGTAGATACCGGGGGACTGAAGCTTTCTTT. Encoded protein: CASRYRGTEAFF.

The rearrangement joins TRBV10-3 to TRBJ1-1, with D hard to call. Germline loops: CDR1 ENHRY, CDR2 SYGVKD. The V gene lost 4 bases and the J gene lost 4 bases, with 13 bases spanning the gap. The CDR3 covers 14 residues. CDR3 DNA sequence: TGTGCCATCAGTGCCGGAGGGAGCGGCACTGAAGCTTTCTTT. Its translation: CAISAGGSGTEAFF.

The rearrangement joins TRBV9 to TRBJ1-6; D unclear. V was trimmed by 0 bases and J by 0 bases, leaving 4 bases between them. CDR1 is SGDLS, CDR2 YYNGEE, per germline. The CDR3 has 15 amino acids. CDR3 amino acids: CASSVGSSYNSPLHF. CDR3 DNA: TGTGCCAGCAGCGTAGGCAGCTCCTATAATTCACCCCTCCACTTT. Full variable domain (remainder filled in from reference TRBV9 and TRBJ1-6): DSGVTQTPKHLITATGQRVTLRCSPRSGDLSVYWYQQSLDQGLQFLIQYYNGEERAKGNILERFSAQQFPDLHSELNLSSLELGDSALYFCASSVGSSYNSPLHFGNGTRLTVT.